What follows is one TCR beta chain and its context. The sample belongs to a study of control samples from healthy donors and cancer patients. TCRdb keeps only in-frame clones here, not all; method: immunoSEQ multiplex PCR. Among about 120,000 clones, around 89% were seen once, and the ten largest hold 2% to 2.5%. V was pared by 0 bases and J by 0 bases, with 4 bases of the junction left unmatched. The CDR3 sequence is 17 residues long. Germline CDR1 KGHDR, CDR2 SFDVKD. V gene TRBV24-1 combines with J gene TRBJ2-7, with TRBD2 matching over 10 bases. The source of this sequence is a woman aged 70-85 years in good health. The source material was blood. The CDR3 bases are TGTGCCACCAGTGATTTGTGGCTAGCGGGGGACTCCTACGAGCAGTACTTC. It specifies CATSDLWLAGDSYEQYF.